Given below is one T cell receptor beta chain in context. As processed by the authors: Amplified reference gene primers provided the basis for estimating nucleated cell counts. Sequencing was performed with immunoSEQ multiplex PCR; in TCRdb, only in-frame clones are kept and a portion is missing. The V and J calls and clone size were taken over from that table, and D and trimming were inferred from the DNA. The sample includes tens of thousands of clones, 70% to 90% of them seen just once. These data are taken from a study of blood T cell repertoires in COVID-19. Study at large: Collection of acute and convalescent COVID-19 samples took place in the United States, Italy and Spain. T cells, B-cell-depleted T cells, or PBMCs provided the cDNA or gDNA that served as material.

The CDR3 totals 15 residues. V was shortened by 1 base and J by 6 bases, with 13 bases between the two germline ends. The germline V gene has CDR1 LGHDT and CDR2 YNNKEL (reference sequence). The sequence was obtained from a human donor in a cohort sampled during active COVID-19. The sample was peripheral blood. The genes are TRBV3-1 (or the pseudogene TRBV3-2) and TRBJ2-1, with a tentative D call TRBD2 (5 bases). CDR3 residues: CASSQASPRGNEQFF. The CDR3 region has the DNA TGTGCCAGCAGCCAAGCTAGCCCTCGGGGCAATGAGCAGTTCTTC.